This entry lists 19 T cell receptor beta chains sequenced from one sample in a study of sequential checkpoint blockade in melanoma. Treatment described: randomized to nivolumab then ipilimumab (arm A) or the reverse (arm B). Only in-frame clones appear in the TCRdb table, and some are missing; sequencing was by immunoSEQ multiplex PCR. The table records about 37,000 clones, roughly 86% of them present only once. The specimen comprised CD8+ T cells sorted from blood (inferred from file names), sampled from a patient given nivolumab and ipilimumab in sequence. The receptors originated from a human donor with melanoma.

The sample holds a few counts of this clone. For the CDR3, the DNA is TGTGCCAGCAGCCCAATCCGGGACAGAAACTATGGCTACACCTTC. Translation: CASSPIRDRNYGYTF. J is TRBJ1-2 and V is TRBV4-2; 7 bases align to TRBD1. Losses at the gene ends were 4 bases for V and 2 bases for J; bases not matched to a gene: 7. In germline, CDR1 is LGHNA, CDR2 YNFKEQ. There are 15 residues in the CDR3.

The rearrangement uses TRBV5-1 and TRBJ2-5; 7 nucleotides align to TRBD1. V trimming: 3 bases; J trimming: 4 bases; junction bases outside the gene matches: 6. The CDR3 length is 14 residues. Germline V gene lookup returns CDR1 SGHRS and CDR2 YFSETQ. CDR3 nucleotide sequence: TGCGCCAGCAGCTCTGGGACAGAAGTAGAGACCCAGTACTTC. Residues: CASSSGTEVETQYF.

The V gene is TRBV9, the J gene TRBJ2-7; 14 bases agree with TRBD2. V gave up 0 bases and J gave up 7 bases; unmatched junction bases: 9. The CDR3 is made up of 17 amino acids. CDR1 SGDLS and CDR2 YYNGEE come from the germline V gene. The CDR3 sequence is CASSVGTSGGPLGEQYF. DNA of the CDR3: TGTGCCAGCAGCGTAGGGACTAGCGGGGGGCCTCTCGGGGAGCAGTACTTC.

This clone has a handful of counts. The V call is TRBV28, the J call TRBJ1-3; D remains ambiguous. Germline V gives CDR1 MDHEN, CDR2 SYDVKM. V was pared by 1 base and J by 0 bases, with 13 bases between. There are 17 residues in the CDR3. Here the CDR3 DNA reads TGTGCCAGCAGTTTATCAGAGGGTTCTTACTCTGGAAACACCATATATTTT. It is translated as CASSLSEGSYSGNTIYF.

The J gene is TRBJ2-7, the V gene TRBV27; 9 bases are a match to TRBD1. V trimming: 5 bases; J trimming: 5 bases; junction bases outside the gene matches: 4. The CDR3 loop spans 13 amino acids. CDR1 MNHEY and CDR2 SMNVEV come from the germline V gene (reference sequence). The CDR3: CASSPWTGDEQYF. The CDR3 coding sequence is TGTGCCAGCAGTCCTTGGACAGGGGACGAGCAGTACTTC.

The rearrangement links TRBV27 to TRBJ1-5; no reliable D call. Per germline, CDR1 MNHEY and CDR2 SMNVEV (reference sequence). The CDR3 has 14 amino acids. V lost 3 bases and J 6 bases, leaving 12 bases between the germline ends. Here the CDR3 reads CASSLRAEGQPQHF. CDR3 nucleotide sequence: TGTGCCAGCAGTTTGAGGGCAGAGGGTCAGCCCCAGCATTTT.

This chain connects TRBV6-5 to TRBJ2-3; 9 bases align to TRBD2. Unmatched junction bases numbered 9, after V lost 6 bases and J lost 5 bases. CDR1 and CDR2 from the germline V gene are MNHEY and SVGAGI. The CDR3 has 15 residues. CDR3 in DNA: TGTGCCAGCAGCCTAGCGGGGACGGTAGGAGATACGCAGTATTTT. Translating it yields CASSLAGTVGDTQYF.

The CDR3 sequence is CSVERGTGAISGYTF. For the CDR3, the DNA is TGCAGCGTTGAAAGAGGGACAGGGGCTATTAGTGGCTACACCTTC. The chain links TRBV29-1 to TRBJ1-2, with 10 nucleotides matching TRBD1. This CDR3 spans 15 amino acids. J was trimmed by 7 bases and V by 2 bases; bases with no gene match: 10. Germline V CDR1 and CDR2: SQVTM, ANQGSEA.

The chain employs TRBV4-1 and TRBJ2-4; D remains unclear. The germline V and J ends were trimmed by 3 bases and 1 base, with 7 bases remaining between them. CDR3 length: 14 residues. Germline CDR1 reads MGHRA; CDR2 reads YSYEKL. CDR3 sequence reads: CASSQKEAKNIQYF. In nucleotides, the CDR3 is TGCGCCAGCAGCCAGAAGGAGGCCAAAAACATTCAGTACTTC.

The chain has TRBV7-8 and TRBJ2-7, with D tentatively TRBD1 (5 bases). CDR3 length: 15 residues. CDR1 SGHVS and CDR2 FQNEAQ come from the germline V gene. V lost 2 bases and J lost 2, with 13 bases in between. The CDR3 reads CASSLSGPVPYEQYF. In DNA form, the CDR3 reads TGTGCCAGCAGCTTATCAGGGCCGGTCCCCTACGAGCAGTACTTC. Filled out from reference TRBV7-8 and TRBJ2-7, the complete variable domain reads GAGVSQSPRYKVAKRGQDVALRCDPISGHVSLFWYQQALGQGPEFLTYFQNEAQLDKSGLPSDRFFAERPEGSVSTLKIQRTQQEDSAVYLCASSLSGPVPYEQYFGPGTRLTVT.

This clone was seen a handful of times. This chain links TRBV6-4 with TRBJ1-3, with 7 bases matching TRBD1. The germline gives CDR1 MRHNA, CDR2 SNTAGT. With V trimmed by 5 bases and J by 4 bases, 11 bases remained unmatched. The CDR3 totals 16 residues. CDR3 region: CASSRIRQGSGNTIYF. CDR3 DNA sequence: TGTGCCAGCAGTCGAATAAGACAGGGTTCGGGAAACACCATATATTTT.

The V call is TRBV27, the J call TRBJ2-7, with D unclear. The germline gives CDR1 MNHEY, CDR2 SMNVEV (reference sequence). The V gene lost 4 bases and the J gene lost 1 base, with 8 bases spanning the gap. This CDR3 has 13 amino acids. This chain's CDR3 is CASSYLPSYEQYF. The DNA for the CDR3 is TGTGCCAGCAGTTACTTACCATCCTACGAGCAGTACTTC.

CDR3 sequence (DNA): TGCGCCAGCAGTCCTACAGGGGGCGGCTATGGCTACACCTTC. This sequence encodes CASSPTGGGYGYTF. The rearrangement joins TRBV4-1 to TRBJ1-2; 9 bases agree with TRBD1. The V gene's germline CDR1 is MGHRA and CDR2 YSYEKL. With 6 bases clipped from V and 4 bases from J, the junction kept 6 bases outside the gene matches. This CDR3 spans 14 amino acids.

This chain links TRBV27 with TRBJ2-1; 13 bases are shared with TRBD2. Looked up from germline, CDR1 is MNHEY and CDR2 is SMNVEV (reference sequence). V lost 6 bases to trimming and J lost 1 base; unmatched junction nucleotides: 9. The CDR3 is made up of 18 amino acids. CDR3 amino acids: CASRAGTSGTLSYNEQFF. The CDR3 DNA is TGTGCCAGCAGGGCCGGGACTAGCGGGACCCTGTCCTACAATGAGCAGTTCTTC.

This clone occurred a few times. V usage is TRBV27 and J usage is TRBJ2-1; 7 bases align to TRBD2. After removal of 5 bases from V and 4 bases from J, the junction contained 14 bases not matched to a gene. CDR1 and CDR2 (germline): MNHEY, SMNVEV (reference sequence). The CDR3 has 17 residues. The CDR3 reads CASSLNGDLAAYNEQFF. CDR3 nucleotides: TGTGCCAGCAGTCTAAATGGGGATCTAGCGGCATACAATGAGCAGTTCTTC.

V is TRBV30 and J is TRBJ2-1; D perhaps matches TRBD2 (5 bases). V shed 0 bases and J shed 3 bases, with 12 bases lying between them. The CDR3 spans 15 residues. CDR1 GTSNPN and CDR2 SVGIG come from the germline V gene (reference sequence). CDR3 nucleotide sequence: TGTGCCTGGAGTGTTGTAGCGAGCGACTACAATGAGCAGTTCTTC. Amino acid sequence: CAWSVVASDYNEQFF.

The chain links TRBV6-1 to TRBJ1-1; D is uncertain. Germline V CDR1 and CDR2: MNHNS, SASEGT. Deletions cut 2 bases from V and 3 bases from J, with 10 bases between. The CDR3 runs 14 residues. Written as DNA, the CDR3 is TGTGCCAGCAGTGAATTAGAGGGATACACTGAAGCTTTCTTT. It yields the protein CASSELEGYTEAFF.

The chain carries TRBV27 and TRBJ1-5; maybe TRBD1 (6 bases). The germline V and J ends were trimmed by 4 bases and 0 bases, with 10 bases remaining between them. Germline V CDR1 and CDR2: MNHEY, SMNVEV (reference sequence). The CDR3 extends over 15 amino acids. CDR3 region: CASSSWTDSNQPQHF. The CDR3, as DNA: TGTGCCAGCAGTTCTTGGACAGATAGCAATCAGCCCCAGCATTTT.

The rearrangement links TRBV10-3 to TRBJ2-1; the D gene is possibly TRBD2 (5 bases). This CDR3 has 13 amino acids. The germline V gene has CDR1 ENHRY and CDR2 SYGVKD. V lost 3 bases to trimming and J lost 4 bases, with 7 bases between them. CDR3 amino acids: CAISEDYYNEQFF. DNA for the CDR3: TGTGCCATCAGTGAAGACTATTACAATGAGCAGTTCTTC.